The clone carrying this T cell receptor (beta chain) appeared many times. As yet, its antigen is unknown. These data come from a study of spatial heterogeneity in lung cancer. Study background: Alpha-chain sequences were consistently detected in smaller numbers than beta-chain sequences. General observations from the study: At tumor resection, ubiquitous expanded TCRs were detected in blood more often than later.

CDR1 is SGHAT, CDR2 FQNNGV, per germline. This CDR3 is built from 17 residues. V lost 5 bases and J 1 base, leaving 18 bases between the germline ends. Time point noted: blood at routine non-recurrence follow-up after resection. Whole RNA was taken from tumor, nontumor lung or frozen PBMC; it was then sequenced unsorted. Each TCR cDNA molecule carried a unique molecular identifier. TCRdb analysed the 5' RACE reads with MiXCR anew, one entry per CDR3 protein. The table records about 52,000 distinct CDR3 sequences, more than 6.5% of them present only once. This chain connects TRBV11-2 to TRBJ2-1, with D perhaps TRBD2 (6 bases). The sequence came from a female donor with early-stage non-small cell lung cancer. Source: PBMCs, taken at follow-up. This chain's CDR3 is CASSQEGFSTSYNEQFF. In DNA, the CDR3 is TGTGCCAGCAGCCAGGAGGGGTTCAGTACATCCTACAATGAGCAGTTCTTC.